The 30 T cell receptor beta chains presented below share a single source sample, sequenced in a study of cytomegalovirus exposure and HLA in healthy donors. 60 Vbeta and 13 Jbeta primers were used in PCR. TCRdb's table, derived via immunoSEQ multiplex PCR, lists solely in-frame clones and lacks some. This table has some 200,000 clones, 79% appearing once. The source material was PBMCs. These receptors were taken from a girl aged 5-17 years in good health and CMV-seropositive.

The V gene is TRBV4-3, the J gene TRBJ1-1; 7 bases are shared with TRBD1. CDR1 LGHNA and CDR2 YSLEER come from the germline V gene. The CDR3 extends over 14 amino acids. Losses at the gene ends were 0 bases for V and 10 bases for J; bases not matched to a gene: 8. The CDR3 region is CASSQDSVGGLAFF. CDR3 DNA sequence: TGCGCCAGCAGCCAAGATTCGGTAGGGGGCCTAGCTTTCTTT.

J is TRBJ2-7 and V is TRBV18; D is perhaps TRBD2 (6 bases). Looked up from germline, CDR1 is KGHSH and CDR2 is LQKENI. CDR3 length: 13 residues. The V and J ends lost 5 bases and 2 bases respectively, with 10 bases between them. The CDR3 nucleotides read TGTGCCAGCTCAGGGACTGGTGCCTACGAGCAGTACTTC. Its protein product is CASSGTGAYEQYF.

The V and J genes are TRBV7-6 and TRBJ1-1; D gene unclear. Germline loops: CDR1 SGHVS, CDR2 FNYEAQ. The CDR3 contains 13 residues. Trimming took off 1 base at V and 1 base at J, with 4 bases between the two ends. This chain's CDR3 is CASSLVGNTEAFF. The CDR3 region has the DNA TGTGCCAGCAGCTTAGTCGGGAACACTGAAGCTTTCTTT.

In its sample, this clone was seen a few times. Here the CDR3 DNA reads TGTGCCAGCAGCTTAGAGTACGGTAACGTGTGGTATTTT. Residues: CASSLEYGNVWYF. The V gene is TRBV7-2, the J gene TRBJ2-3; D gene unclear. The V gene's germline CDR1 is SGHTA and CDR2 FQGNSA. V was pared by 1 base and J by 14 bases, with 16 bases between. The CDR3 has 13 residues.

The chain combines TRBV6-5 with TRBJ2-3, with no clear D. This CDR3 has 14 residues. CDR1 is MNHEY and CDR2 is SVGAGI in the germline V gene. With 7 bases removed from V and 2 bases from J, the gap between germline ends came to 13 bases. CDR3 coding DNA: TGTGCCAGCAATCGAGTTGGTCCCACAGATACGCAGTATTTT. Translating gives CASNRVGPTDTQYF.

This clone has just a few counts. This chain uses TRBV7-2 with TRBJ1-2; 7 bases are shared with TRBD1. The length of the CDR3 is 14 residues. V shed 5 bases and J 4 bases; nucleotides not matched to a gene: 7. Germline V gene data show CDR1 as SGHTA and CDR2 as FQGNSA. CDR3 protein: CASSSLQGPYGYTF. DNA of the CDR3: TGTGCCAGCAGCAGTTTACAGGGGCCCTATGGCTACACCTTC.

The rearrangement links TRBV5-1 to TRBJ2-1, with TRBD2 matching over 10 bases. This CDR3 has 15 residues. CDR1 is SGHRS and CDR2 is YFSETQ in the germline V gene. V shed 4 bases, J shed 4 bases, and the junction held 5 bases outside the gene matches. The CDR3 spells CASSVAGGEYNEQFF. CDR3 sequence (DNA): TGCGCCAGCAGCGTAGCGGGGGGCGAATACAATGAGCAGTTCTTC.

This clone was seen just once. CDR3 sequence reads: CASSLAPGLGSTDTQYF. The CDR3 DNA reads TGCGCCAGCAGCTTGGCCCCCGGACTAGGTAGCACAGATACGCAGTATTTT. The chain carries TRBV5-1 and TRBJ2-3; TRBD2 agrees at 7 bases. Germline CDR1 and CDR2: SGHRS and YFSETQ. V gave up 0 bases and J gave up 0 bases; unmatched junction bases: 7. This CDR3 region has 17 residues. Variable domain in full (rest from reference TRBV5-1 and TRBJ2-3): KAGVTQTPRYLIKTRGQQVTLSCSPISGHRSVSWYQQTPGQGLQFLFEYFSETQRNKGNFPGRFSGRQFSNSRSEMNVSTLELGDSALYLCASSLAPGLGSTDTQYFGPGTRLTVL.

The chain combines TRBV6-6 with TRBJ1-1, with TRBD1 matching over 8 bases. Germline values: CDR1 MNHNY, CDR2 SVGAGI (reference sequence). Trimming removed 5 bases from V and 1 base from J; junction bases left unmatched: 6. There are 15 residues in the CDR3. Written as DNA, the CDR3 is TGTGCCAGCAGTCTAAGGGGACAGGAGAACACTGAAGCTTTCTTT. Translated: CASSLRGQENTEAFF.

The chain is built from TRBV7-9 and TRBJ2-1; 10 nucleotides align to TRBD2. The CDR3 covers 15 residues. J lost 5 bases, V lost 5 bases, and 6 bases had no gene match. Germline V gene data show CDR1 as SEHNR and CDR2 as FQNEAQ (reference sequence). As DNA, the CDR3 is TGTGCCAGCAGCCCCCTAGCGGGGGCAAACAATGAGCAGTTCTTC. This encodes CASSPLAGANNEQFF.

The sample holds a few counts of this clone. V is TRBV5-4 and J is TRBJ2-7, with D possibly being TRBD2 (7 bases). This CDR3 is 15 amino acids long. CDR1 is SGHNT and CDR2 is YYREEE in the germline V gene (reference sequence). V was pared by 1 base and J by 4 bases, with 15 bases between. The CDR3 protein is CASSLWGGAGYEQYF. CDR3 nucleotides: TGTGCCAGCAGCTTGTGGGGGGGCGCCGGATACGAGCAGTACTTC.

This chain uses TRBV21-1 with TRBJ2-7; the table's D call TRBD2 went unverified against the DNA. TRBV21-1 constitutes a pseudogene. The CDR3 spans 15 residues. CDR3 residues: CASSFALAAFFEQYF. In DNA, the CDR3 is TGTGCCAGCAGCTTCGCGCTAGCGGCCTTCTTCGAGCAGTACTTC.

This chain connects TRBV19 to TRBJ2-1; 9 nucleotides agree with TRBD1. CDR1 and CDR2 (germline): LNHDA, SQIVND (reference sequence). The CDR3 is made up of 16 amino acids. V was pared by 0 bases and J by 0 bases, with 0 bases of the junction left unmatched. The CDR3 nucleotides read TGTGCCAGTAGTATAGAGGGACAGGGCTCCTACAATGAGCAGTTCTTC. Its protein product is CASSIEGQGSYNEQFF. The full variable domain, its missing parts supplied by reference TRBV19 and TRBJ2-1, is DGGITQSPKYLFRKEGQNVTLSCEQNLNHDAMYWYRQDPGQGLRLIYYSQIVNDFQKGDIAEGYSVSREKKESFPLTVTSAQKNPTAFYLCASSIEGQGSYNEQFFGPGTRLTVL.

This sequence joins TRBV2 and TRBJ1-2, with D tentatively TRBD1 (6 bases). Germline V gene lookup returns CDR1 SNHLY and CDR2 FYNNEI. The V end was cut by 1 base, the J end by 3 bases, with 6 bases between. This CDR3 is built from 13 residues. This chain's CDR3 is CASSEDRDYGYTF. In DNA form, the CDR3 reads TGTGCCAGCAGTGAAGACAGGGACTATGGCTACACCTTC.

The chain links TRBV7-2 to TRBJ2-2, with 10 bases identical to TRBD1. This CDR3 comprises 16 residues. From germline, CDR1 is SGHTA and CDR2 FQGNSA. V trimming: 4 bases; J trimming: 5 bases; junction bases outside the gene matches: 7. The CDR3 sequence: CASSSQTGGNTGELFF. In DNA form, the CDR3 reads TGTGCCAGCAGCTCCCAGACAGGGGGCAATACCGGGGAGCTGTTTTTT.

This clone was seen more than once but under ten times. CDR3 sequence (DNA): TGTGCCAGTTCGTGGGGACTAGCAAACAATGAGCAGTTCTTC. Its translation is CASSWGLANNEQFF. The chain is built from TRBV19 and TRBJ2-1, with TRBD2 matching 9 bases. This CDR3 spans 14 amino acids. The germline CDR1 and CDR2 sequences are LNHDA and SQIVND (reference sequence). V lost 8 bases to trimming and J lost 5 bases; unmatched junction nucleotides: 7.

The V call is TRBV7-2, the J call TRBJ2-7, with D perhaps matching TRBD1 (6 bases). Trimming left V 8 bases short and J 2 bases short, with 10 bases between. This CDR3 contains 12 residues. Germline CDR1 SGHTA, CDR2 FQGNSA. The CDR3 spells CASGTGPYEQYF. CDR3 bases: TGTGCCAGCGGTACAGGGCCCTACGAGCAGTACTTC. Supplemented by reference TRBV7-2 and TRBJ2-7, the full variable domain reads GAGVSQSPSNKVTEKGKDVELRCDPISGHTALYWYRQSLGQGLEFLIYFQGNSAPDKSGLPSDRFSAERTGGSVSTLTIQRTQQEDSAVYLCASGTGPYEQYFGPGTRLTVT.

The gene calls are TRBV4-1 and TRBJ2-2, with a tentative D call TRBD2 (7 bases). Trimming left V 8 bases short and J 7 bases short, with 17 bases between. This CDR3 has 14 amino acids. The germline CDR1 and CDR2 sequences are MGHRA and YSYEKL. The chain's CDR3 is CASRRPGGNGELFF. The CDR3 nucleotides read TGCGCCAGCCGAAGACCGGGGGGCAACGGGGAGCTGTTTTTT.

This clone was counted a few times. The chain links TRBV10-3 to TRBJ2-1, with D possibly matching TRBD2 (6 bases). The CDR3 is 15 amino acids. Germline assignment: CDR1 ENHRY and CDR2 SYGVKD. V lost 0 bases and J lost 3, with 9 bases in between. In DNA form, the CDR3 reads TGTGCCATCAGTGAGTCCGGGACTTTCTACAATGAGCAGTTCTTC. This sequence encodes CAISESGTFYNEQFF.

This clone has only one observation. V is TRBV11-2 and J is TRBJ2-5; 7 bases map to TRBD2. The end of the DNA aligns better with TRBJ2-7, so the J call may be wrong. Germline CDR1 and CDR2: SGHAT and FQNNGV. This CDR3 has 13 amino acids. In DNA form, the CDR3 reads TGTGCCAGCAGCACCCCGGGAGGTCACGAGCAGTACTTC. This sequence encodes CASSTPGGHEQYF.

The chain employs TRBV6-4 and TRBJ2-3; TRBD2 matches at 12 bases. Per germline, CDR1 MRHNA and CDR2 SNTAGT. There are 15 residues in the CDR3. V lost 8 bases and J lost 1; bases outside the gene matches: 4. The CDR3 sequence is CASAGLAGRTDTQYF. The CDR3 bases are TGTGCCAGCGCCGGACTAGCGGGGCGCACAGATACGCAGTATTTT.

The J gene is TRBJ2-1, the V gene TRBV13; a possible D gene is TRBD1 (5 bases). The CDR3 covers 17 residues. CDR1 and CDR2 from the germline V gene are PRHDT and FYEKMQ (reference sequence). V lost 3 bases, J lost 3 bases, and 18 bases lay in between. CDR3 region: CASSFPNDSPHYNEQFF. CDR3 nucleotides: TGTGCCAGCAGCTTTCCTAATGACAGTCCGCACTACAATGAGCAGTTCTTC.

The chain combines TRBV18 with TRBJ2-7; TRBD1 agrees at 7 bases. The CDR3 runs to 13 residues. V trimming: 3 bases; J trimming: 7 bases; junction bases outside the gene matches: 6. Germline V CDR1 and CDR2: KGHSH, LQKENI. CDR3 DNA sequence: TGTGCCAGCTCACCCGGACAGGAACAGGAGCAGTACTTC. It translates to CASSPGQEQEQYF.

This clone was picked up a small number of times. This chain links TRBV7-2 with TRBJ2-7, with D perhaps TRBD2 (6 bases). The V end was cut by 5 bases, the J end by 7 bases, with 18 bases between. The CDR3 runs to 14 residues. Germline CDR1 is SGHTA and CDR2 is FQGNSA. The CDR3: CASSPVSSRGEQYF. The CDR3 DNA is TGTGCCAGCAGCCCCGTTTCTAGCCGGGGGGAGCAGTACTTC. The full variable domain, rest sourced from reference TRBV7-2 and TRBJ2-7, is GAGVSQSPSNKVTEKGKDVELRCDPISGHTALYWYRQSLGQGLEFLIYFQGNSAPDKSGLPSDRFSAERTGGSVSTLTIQRTQQEDSAVYLCASSPVSSRGEQYFGPGTRLTVT.

This chain joins TRBV6-4 and TRBJ1-5; 7 bases map to TRBD1. CDR3 length: 18 residues. V lost 6 bases and J lost 2; bases outside the gene matches: 16. The germline gives CDR1 MRHNA, CDR2 SNTAGT. CDR3 region: CASSLGRGQDEGNQPQHF. The CDR3 DNA is TGTGCCAGCAGCCTCGGTAGGGGGCAGGATGAGGGCAATCAGCCCCAGCATTTT.

V is TRBV29-1 and J is TRBJ2-3; D might be TRBD2 (5 bases). Trimming pared 7 bases from V and 2 bases from J, leaving 13 bases between. This CDR3 contains 13 residues. The germline V gene has CDR1 SQVTM and CDR2 ANQGSEA. The CDR3 DNA is TGCAGCGCCGGACTTACGTTCACAGATACGCAGTATTTT. Translated, it gives CSAGLTFTDTQYF.

V is TRBV7-6 and J is TRBJ2-1, with 10 positions matching TRBD2. This CDR3 is built from 14 residues. Per germline, CDR1 SGHVS and CDR2 FNYEAQ. V trimming: 5 bases; J trimming: 4 bases; junction bases outside the gene matches: 2. This chain's CDR3 is CASSNSGGYNEQFF. The CDR3 DNA is TGTGCCAGCAGCAATAGCGGGGGGTACAATGAGCAGTTCTTC.

The rearrangement links TRBV15 to TRBJ2-2, with TRBD2 as a possible D gene (6 bases). The germline V and J ends were trimmed by 1 base and 0 bases, with 15 bases remaining between them. The length of the CDR3 is 18 residues. CDR1 and CDR2 from the germline V gene are LNHNV and YYDKDF (reference sequence). The CDR3, as DNA: TGTGCCACCAGCAGAGGATGGAGGGGAACAACGAACACCGGGGAGCTGTTTTTT. The encoded protein is CATSRGWRGTTNTGELFF.

The V call is TRBV5-1, the J call TRBJ2-2; the match to TRBD1 covers 8 bases. The CDR3 length is 15 residues. CDR1 and CDR2 from the germline V gene are SGHRS and YFSETQ. V trimming: 4 bases; J trimming: 1 base; junction bases outside the gene matches: 3. The CDR3 coding sequence is TGCGCCAGCAGCGAGGACAGGGTGAACACCGGGGAGCTGTTTTTT. The encoded protein is CASSEDRVNTGELFF.

This clone appeared a single time. The CDR3 nucleotides are TGCGCCAGCAGCTGGGGACTTCCGGGGATGCATGAGCAGTTCTTC. Protein sequence: CASSWGLPGMHEQFF. The chain couples TRBV5-1 to TRBJ2-1; tentative D call: TRBD2 (6 bases). The CDR3 is 15 amino acids. Germline CDR1 and CDR2: SGHRS and YFSETQ. Trimming cost V 3 bases and J 8 bases, with 18 bases left between them.